This T cell receptor (beta chain) was identified in a study of blood T cell repertoires in COVID-19. The wider study: Acute and convalescent COVID-19 specimens originated in the United States, Italy and Spain. PBMCs, B-cell-depleted T cells, or T cells provided the cDNA or gDNA that made up the material.

Per the study methods: Researchers report that nucleated cell counts were estimated from reference gene primer amplification. TCRdb's copy holds only in-frame clones and misses some; the assay was immunoSEQ multiplex PCR. For V, J and clone size, that table is used; D and trimming come from the DNA. The profile covers about 84,000 clones, with 80% to 90% appearing a single time and roughly 16% taken by the ten largest. Germline lookup yields CDR1 SGHRS and CDR2 YFSETQ. Trimming took 0 bases from V and 7 from J; bases not matched to a gene: 8. The CDR3 runs 15 residues. The chain employs TRBV5-1 and TRBJ2-7, with 9 bases aligning to TRBD1. The sequencing input was peripheral blood. This TCR derives from an elderly woman with acute or convalescent COVID-19. The CDR3 sequence: CASSLGDRVPGEQYF. DNA of the CDR3: TGCGCCAGCAGCTTGGGGGACAGGGTTCCGGGTGAGCAGTACTTC.